Listed here is a single T cell receptor beta chain. Its target is unknown. The data were obtained in a study of OX40 agonist ivuxolimab in advanced cancers. For the study at large: Partial responses were achieved by three patients: one hepatocellular carcinoma, two cutaneous melanoma. Study findings and constraints: Relative to CD4+ cells, CD8+ T cells on average had more expanded clones.

The CDR3 covers 13 residues. V lost 4 bases, J lost 3 bases, and 8 bases lay in between. Germline CDR1 and CDR2: MNHEY and SVGAGI. Libraries were prepared by immunoSEQ multiplex PCR; TCRdb keeps only in-frame clonotypes and omits some of them. The top ten hold roughly 2.8% of the sample, which has about 78,000 clones, 92% seen once. J is TRBJ2-3 and V is TRBV6-5; the D is unclear. The material was CD4+ or CD8+ T cells sorted from blood, obtained in a trial of the OX40 agonist ivuxolimab. This TCR came from an adult with an advanced solid tumor such as melanoma, head and neck, liver or kidney cancer. This CDR3 is CASSLRQTDTQYF. Here the CDR3 DNA reads TGTGCCAGCAGTTTACGGCAGACAGATACGCAGTATTTT.